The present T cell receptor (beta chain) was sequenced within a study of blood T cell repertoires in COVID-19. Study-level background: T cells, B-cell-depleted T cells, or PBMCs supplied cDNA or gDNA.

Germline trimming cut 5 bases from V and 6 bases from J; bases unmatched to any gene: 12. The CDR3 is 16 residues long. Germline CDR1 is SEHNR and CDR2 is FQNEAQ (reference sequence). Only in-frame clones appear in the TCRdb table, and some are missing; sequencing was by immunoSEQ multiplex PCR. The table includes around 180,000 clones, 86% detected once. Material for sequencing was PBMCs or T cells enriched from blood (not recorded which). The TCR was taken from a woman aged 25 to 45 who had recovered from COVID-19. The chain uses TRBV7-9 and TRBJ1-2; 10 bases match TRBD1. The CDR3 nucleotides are TGTGCCAGCAGCCCCCTGAGGACAGGGGGAAAGGATGGCTACACCTTC. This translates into CASSPLRTGGKDGYTF.